Below, 9 T cell receptor beta chains from the same sample are listed, as sequenced in a study of CD8+CD57+ T cells in acquired aplastic anemia. The template used for profiling TCR beta VDJ and CDR3 was genomic DNA. Using its own MiXCR run on the reads, TCRdb lists one record per CDR3 protein. The data contain about 130,000 distinct CDR3 sequences, about 46% of them singletons. Sequenced material: sorted CD4+, CD8+, or CD8+CD57+ T cells (not recorded which) from PBMCs. These receptors originate from a human donor in good health, serving as a control.

This clonotype was recorded a few times. The chain links TRBV25-1 to TRBJ2-7; TRBD2 matches 7 bases. The CDR3 runs 15 residues. Trimming removed 1 base from V and 6 bases from J; junction bases left unmatched: 9. The germline gives CDR1 MGHDK, CDR2 SYGVNS. CDR3 region: CASSELGGKEGEQYF. Written as DNA, the CDR3 is TGTGCCAGCAGTGAATTGGGAGGGAAGGAGGGCGAGCAGTACTTC.

The rearrangement joins TRBV5-1 to TRBJ1-6, with 11 positions matching TRBD1. This CDR3 spans 17 amino acids. V shed 4 bases, J shed 10 bases, and the junction held 13 bases outside the gene matches. Looked up from germline, CDR1 is SGHRS and CDR2 is YFSETQ. DNA of the CDR3: TGCGCCAGCAGCCCTGGGACAGGGGGTAGGGAAAAATCACCCCTCCACTTT. Protein product: CASSPGTGGREKSPLHF.

This clonotype was seen a few times. A clone one base away is much larger, so this may be a read error. The chain uses TRBV20-1 and TRBJ2-2, with TRBD1 matching over 9 bases. The CDR3 is made up of 15 amino acids. The junction had 6 bases not matched to a gene; V was cut back by 3 bases and J by 4 bases. The germline V gene encodes CDR1 DFQATT and CDR2 SNEGSKA (reference sequence). In DNA, the CDR3 is TGCAGTGCTAGCCCGGGACAGGGTGCCACCGGGGAGCTGTTTTTT. Residues: CSASPGQGATGELFF.

The V and J genes are TRBV5-4 and TRBJ2-7, with D unclear. V lost 1 base and J 7 bases, leaving 15 bases between the germline ends. The germline gives CDR1 SGHNT, CDR2 YYREEE (reference sequence). This CDR3 comprises 14 residues. CDR3 nucleotides: TGTGCCAGCAGCTTGTATGACCTTCCGTTAGAGCAGTACGTC. Its translation is CASSLYDLPLEQYV.

Regarding this clonotype: A read error is possible here, since a much larger clone lies one base away. The V call is TRBV6-1, the J call TRBJ1-5; 9 bases line up with TRBD1. From germline, CDR1 is MNHNS and CDR2 SASEGT. This CDR3 spans 15 amino acids. The CDR3 loop reads CAGSEMGQGGQPQHF. CDR3 in DNA: TGTGCCGGCAGTGAAATGGGACAGGGAGGTCAGCCCCAGCATTTT.

This clonotype came up once. The chain joins TRBV19 to TRBJ2-5; D possibly uses TRBD1 or TRBD2 (5 bases each). The ends were cut back, 3 bases at V and 5 bases at J, with 13 bases in the middle. Germline loops: CDR1 LNHDA, CDR2 SQIVND (reference sequence). CDR3 length: 14 amino acids. This CDR3 reads CASSMGVVSETQYF. For the CDR3, the DNA is TGTGCCAGTAGTATGGGGGTTGTTTCGGAGACCCAGTACTTC.

The J gene is TRBJ2-7, the V gene TRBV7-9, with 7 bases fitting TRBD1. J gave up 3 bases and V 1 base, and 3 bases lay outside the gene matches. CDR3 size: 14 residues. Germline V gene data show CDR1 as SEHNR and CDR2 as FQNEAQ (reference sequence). The CDR3 DNA follows: TGTGCCAGCAGCTTAGTTGGACAGGACTACGAGCAGTACTTC. This gives the protein CASSLVGQDYEQYF. The entire variable domain, with the rest obtained from reference TRBV7-9 and TRBJ2-7, is as follows: DTGVSQNPRHKITKRGQNVTFRCDPISEHNRLYWYRQTLGQGPEFLTYFQNEAQLEKSRLLSDRFSAERPKGSFSTLEIQRTEQGDSAMYLCASSLVGQDYEQYFGPGTRLTVT.

In this sample, this clonotype turned up many times. A much larger clone lies a single base off, so this may be a read error. This chain joins TRBV10-3 and TRBJ1-1, with TRBD1 as a possible D gene (6 bases). The CDR3 contains 13 residues. V was shortened by 10 bases and J by 0 bases, with 12 bases between the two germline ends. Germline V gene sequence: CDR1 ENHRY, CDR2 SYGVKD. CDR3 in DNA: TGTGCCACCATGGGGACAATGAACACTGAAGCTTTCTTT. Translation: CATMGTMNTEAFF.

This clonotype was recorded many times. CDR3 sequence reads: CASSYKGIGYGYTF. The CDR3 bases are TGTGCCAGCAGTTACAAGGGGATTGGCTATGGCTACACCTTC. The J gene is TRBJ1-2, the V gene TRBV6-5, with D perhaps TRBD1 (5 bases). The CDR3 is 14 amino acids. Trimming took off 2 bases at V and 4 bases at J, with 11 bases between the two ends. Per germline, CDR1 MNHEY and CDR2 SVGAGI.